The source of this T cell receptor (beta chain) is a study of T cell responses to AZD1222 COVID-19 vaccine. CDR3 length: 16 residues. Germline CDR1 and CDR2: LNHDA and SQIVND (reference sequence). The V and J ends lost 2 bases and 9 bases, in that order; junction bases with no gene match: 10. To note about this clone: Antigen specificity is unknown.

Profiled with immunoSEQ multiplex PCR; TCRdb holds only in-frame clones, not every one. The data contain around 120,000 clones, 70% to 90% of them singletons. Findings and limits, study-wide: The number of AZD1222 recipients seropositive at baseline was only five to seven.

The rearrangement links TRBV19 to TRBJ1-5; TRBD1 matches 10 bases. The TCR was taken from an adult who received the AZD1222 COVID-19 vaccine. Sample: peripheral blood, taken 28 days after the second AZD1222 dose. The CDR3 protein is CASSIRDRGRSLPQHF. CDR3 bases: TGTGCCAGTAGTATAAGGGACAGGGGCCGCTCTTTGCCCCAGCATTTT.